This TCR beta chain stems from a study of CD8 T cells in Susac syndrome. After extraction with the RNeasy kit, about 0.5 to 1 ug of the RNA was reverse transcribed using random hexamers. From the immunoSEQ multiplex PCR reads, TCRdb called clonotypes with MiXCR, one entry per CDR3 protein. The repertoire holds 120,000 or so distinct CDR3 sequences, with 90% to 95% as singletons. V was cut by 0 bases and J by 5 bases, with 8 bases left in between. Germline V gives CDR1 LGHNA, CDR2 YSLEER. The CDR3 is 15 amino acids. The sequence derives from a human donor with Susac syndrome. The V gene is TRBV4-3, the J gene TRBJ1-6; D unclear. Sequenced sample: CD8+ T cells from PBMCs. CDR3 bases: TGCGCCAGCAGCCAAGATAGCGCAAATAATTCACCCCTCCACTTT. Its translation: CASSQDSANNSPLHF.